The 4 T cell receptor beta chains below were found in one sample sequenced in a study of blood T cell repertoires in COVID-19. The repertoire was sequenced with immunoSEQ multiplex PCR; TCRdb's copy has only in-frame clones and lacks some. This sample has about 220,000 clones, with approximately 81% found just once. Sequences were obtained from peripheral blood. The receptor set was obtained from a man aged 50 or older who had recovered from COVID-19.

This clone came up a few times. This chain uses TRBV7-9 with TRBJ1-1; D uncertain. The CDR3 loop spans 14 amino acids. CDR1 and CDR2 (germline): SEHNR, FQNEAQ (reference sequence). The V and J ends lost 4 bases and 7 bases respectively, with 16 bases between them. CDR3 amino acids: CASSSQDGSIEAFF. The CDR3 DNA sequence: TGTGCCAGCAGCTCCCAGGATGGGTCAATTGAAGCTTTCTTT. The variable domain in full, with the rest retrieved from reference TRBV7-9 and TRBJ1-1, is DTGVSQNPRHKITKRGQNVTFRCDPISEHNRLYWYRQTLGQGPEFLTYFQNEAQLEKSRLLSDRFSAERPKGSFSTLEIQRTEQGDSAMYLCASSSQDGSIEAFFGQGTRLTVV.

The chain recombines TRBV2 with TRBJ2-5; TRBD2 is a possible D gene (5 bases). The germline V gene has CDR1 SNHLY and CDR2 FYNNEI. This CDR3 is 15 amino acids long. Deletions cut 7 bases from V and 0 bases from J, with 15 bases between. In DNA, the CDR3 is TGTGCCAGCACCGACCGCTGGACTCACCAAGAGACCCAGTACTTC. Its translation is CASTDRWTHQETQYF.

The chain joins TRBV28 to TRBJ2-7; D is possibly TRBD2 (6 bases). In germline, CDR1 is MDHEN, CDR2 SYDVKM. The CDR3 totals 11 residues. V was clipped by 6 bases and J by 9 bases, with 12 bases between them. CDR3 protein: CASRGGTRQYF. The DNA of the CDR3 is TGTGCCAGCAGGGGCGGGACCCGGCAGTACTTC.

This chain links TRBV24-1 with TRBJ2-3, with D tentatively TRBD2 (6 bases). V was pared by 4 bases and J by 6 bases, with 19 bases between. Germline CDR1 KGHDR, CDR2 SFDVKD. The CDR3 is 16 residues long. The CDR3 nucleotides read TGTGCCACCAGTGACCCAGGGACTGCGGGTCGGGATACGCAGTATTTT. Its translation is CATSDPGTAGRDTQYF.